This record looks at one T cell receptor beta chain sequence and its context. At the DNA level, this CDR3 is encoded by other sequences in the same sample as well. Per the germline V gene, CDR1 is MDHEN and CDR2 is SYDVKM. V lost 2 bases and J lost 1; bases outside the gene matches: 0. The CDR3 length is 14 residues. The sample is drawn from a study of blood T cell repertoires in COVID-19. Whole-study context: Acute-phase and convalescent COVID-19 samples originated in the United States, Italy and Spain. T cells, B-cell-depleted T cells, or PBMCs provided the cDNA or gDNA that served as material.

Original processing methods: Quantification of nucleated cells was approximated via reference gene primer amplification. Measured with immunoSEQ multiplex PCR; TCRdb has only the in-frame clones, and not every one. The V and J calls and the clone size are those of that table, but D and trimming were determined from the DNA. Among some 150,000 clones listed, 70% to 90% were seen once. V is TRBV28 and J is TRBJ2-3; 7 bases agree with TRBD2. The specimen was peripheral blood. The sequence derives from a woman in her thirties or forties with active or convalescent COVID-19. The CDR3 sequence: CASSLAGGTDTQYF. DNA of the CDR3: TGTGCCAGCAGTTTAGCGGGGGGCACAGATACGCAGTATTTT.